This TCR beta chain was recovered during a study of CD8 T cells in Susac syndrome. The overall study: When blood was drawn, the patients with Susac syndrome were therapy-naive, on corticosteroids, or on intravenous immunoglobulin alone. Study-level findings and limits: It was acknowledged in the study that the number of individuals who were included in its TCR sequencing and HLA analysis was relatively small. CD4+ repertoires of Susac syndrome patients lacked detectable clonal expansion.

Reverse transcription of about 0.5 to 1 ug RNA used random hexamers. Amplification of TCR beta CDR3 across 54 Vbeta and 13 Jbeta was performed with immunoSEQ multiplex PCR. TCRdb fed the immunoSEQ multiplex PCR reads into MiXCR, producing one record per CDR3 protein. Of roughly 150,000 distinct CDR3 sequences in the sample, approximately 95% were seen once. The germline V gene has CDR1 SGHTA and CDR2 FQGNSA. After removal of 5 bases from V and 5 bases from J, the junction contained 6 bases not matched to a gene. The CDR3 totals 13 residues. As regards this clonotype: Its antigen is still unknown.

This TCR came from a human donor with Susac syndrome. Material for sequencing was CD4+ T cells from PBMCs. The chain is built from TRBV7-2 and TRBJ2-7; 7 bases map to TRBD1. The CDR3 loop is CASSPPGTDEQYF. The CDR3 bases are TGTGCCAGCAGCCCTCCCGGGACAGACGAGCAGTACTTC.